Listed below are T cell receptor beta chains from one sample, sequenced in a study of T cell changes during pregnancy in multiple sclerosis. The method was immunoSEQ multiplex PCR; TCRdb's version includes in-frame clones alone and lacks a portion of them. This table holds 80,000 or so clones, 92% found once. Source: peripheral blood, taken before pregnancy. The receptors were gathered from a female donor with multiple sclerosis, enrolled in a pregnancy study. The CDR3 runs from the conserved cysteine through the conserved F or W. Fields, in order: V gene, D gene, J gene, clone size, CDR3 DNA, CDR3 protein. A D gene is named only where the DNA matches it firmly. Rows give clone size only sometimes, using once, few, many, or a class for an expanded clone.

TRBV21-1	NA	TRBJ1-5	NA	TGTGCCAGCAGCTCGGGGGTTGGCAATCAGCCCCAGCATTTT	CASSSGVGNQPQHF
TRBV2	NA	TRBJ2-5	NA	TGTGCCAGCGGTAAACAGGACCCAGAGACCCAGTACTTC	CASGKQDPETQYF
TRBV29-1	TRBD1	TRBJ2-3	NA	TGCAGCGTTTTCACAGGGGGCTCGGATACGCAGTATTTT	CSVFTGGSDTQYF
TRBV19	NA	TRBJ1-6	NA	TGTGCCAGCAAATTTGACGGAGGAAAGAGCTCCTATAATTCACCCCTCCACTTT	CASKFDGGKSSYNSPLHF
TRBV7-7	NA	TRBJ2-1	NA	TGTGCTAGCAGCTTATATCATCCCGGGGATGAGCAGTTCTTC	CASSLYHPGDEQFF
TRBV7-6	TRBD2	TRBJ2-1	once	TGTGCCAGCAGCTTAGTCCTAGCGGGGGGCAATGAGCAGTTCTTC	CASSLVLAGGNEQFF
TRBV19	NA	TRBJ1-2	NA	TGTGCCAGTAGTATCTTTGGACAGATTCATGGCTACACCTTC	CASSIFGQIHGYTF
TRBV2	TRBD1	TRBJ1-1	NA	TGTGCCAGCAGAAGACAGGGGTTGGTCACTGAAGCTTTCTTT	CASRRQGLVTEAFF
TRBV19	TRBD2	TRBJ2-7	NA	TGTGCCAGTAGCAGGGGACTAGCGGGGACCTACGAGCAGTACTTC	CASSRGLAGTYEQYF
TRBV19	TRBD1	TRBJ1-2	few	TGTGCCAGTAGTATGGACAGGGTTGGTGGCTACACCTTC	CASSMDRVGGYTF
TRBV13	TRBD1	TRBJ2-7	once	TGTGCCAGCAGCTTAGAGGGGGCCTCCTACGAGCAGTACTTC	CASSLEGASYEQYF
TRBV7-2	NA	TRBJ1-5	NA	TGTGCCAGCAGCTTATCGAATCAGCCCCAGCATTTT	CASSLSNQPQHF
TRBV7-9	NA	TRBJ2-1	once	TGTGCCAGCAGCTTAGCGGCGGGGATCTCCTACAATGAGCAGTTCTTC	CASSLAAGISYNEQFF
TRBV12-5	TRBD1	TRBJ1-5	NA	TGTGCTAGTGGTCATGGGACAGGGCAACCCCGGCCCCAGCATTTT	CASGHGTGQPRPQHF
TRBV6-1	TRBD1	TRBJ2-1	NA	TGTGCCAGCGACAGACAGGGGGCTAGGAATGAGCAGTTCTTC	CASDRQGARNEQFF
TRBV29-1	NA	TRBJ1-1	NA	TGCAGCGTTGTGGGCGCTGACGGCGCTTTCTTT	CSVVGADGAFF
TRBV12-5	TRBD1	TRBJ1-1	NA	TGTGCTAGTGGTTTCTCTACGGGACAGGGCGGCACTGAAGCTTTCTTT	CASGFSTGQGGTEAFF
TRBV7-3	TRBD2	TRBJ2-7	NA	TGTGCCAGCAGCACAAGCGGGGGGGATTCCTACGAGCAGTACTTC	CASSTSGGDSYEQYF
TRBV10-3	NA	TRBJ1-2	NA	TGTGCCATCAGTAACACAGTTTATGGCTACACCTTC	CAISNTVYGYTF
TRBV2	TRBD1	TRBJ1-3	NA	TGTGCCAGCGGAGAGCGGACAGGCCTCCTCCGTTTCTCTGGAAACACCATATATTTT	CASGERTGLLRFSGNTIYF
TRBV9	NA	TRBJ2-1	NA	TGTGCCAGCAGCGTAGCTATTACGGATGAGCAGTTCTTC	CASSVAITDEQFF
TRBV6-1	TRBD1	TRBJ2-5	NA	TGTGCCAGCACCTCCGGGACAGGGGCGGAGACCCAGTACTTC	CASTSGTGAETQYF
TRBV7-8	TRBD1	TRBJ2-2	once	TGTGCCAGCATACCGAGACAGGGTCCCGGGGAGCTGTTTTTT	CASIPRQGPGELFF
TRBV25-1	TRBD1	TRBJ1-2	NA	TGTGCCAGCAGTCTGCAGGGGGCCGACTATGGCTACACCTTC	CASSLQGADYGYTF
TRBV20-1	NA	TRBJ1-1	NA	TGCAGTGCTAACAGGAACACTGAAGCTTTCTTT	CSANRNTEAFF
TRBV27	NA	TRBJ2-7	NA	TGTGCCAGCAGTTTATCCGACAGGAGCTCCTACGAGCAGTACTTC	CASSLSDRSSYEQYF
TRBV7-6	TRBD1	TRBJ2-2	NA	TGTGCCAGCAGCCTAAGGGGGCTGACCGGGGAGCTGTTTTTT	CASSLRGLTGELFF
TRBV27	TRBD1	TRBJ2-2	NA	TGTGCCAGCAGTTATATTAACAGGGGGTCCGCGAACACCGGGGAGCTGTTTTTT	CASSYINRGSANTGELFF
TRBV19	TRBD1	TRBJ1-1	NA	TGTGCCAGTAGTTTGACAGGGGAAGCGAACACTGAAGCTTTCTTT	CASSLTGEANTEAFF
TRBV7-8	NA	TRBJ1-5	NA	TGTGCCAGCAGCTTAGAAGCTGCTAGCAATCAGCCCCAGCATTTT	CASSLEAASNQPQHF
TRBV15	NA	TRBJ1-1	NA	TGTGCCACCAGCAGAGCCCTGGGAACCGGGACTTCTGAAGCTTTCTTT	CATSRALGTGTSEAFF
TRBV11-3	TRBD1	TRBJ1-1	NA	TGTGCCAGCAGCTCCGAGGGACAGGGATGGACTGAAGCTTTCTTT	CASSSEGQGWTEAFF
TRBV19	NA	TRBJ1-2	NA	TGTGCCAGTAGTTCGAGGGGGAACTATGGCTACACCTTC	CASSSRGNYGYTF
TRBV5-4	TRBD2	TRBJ2-3	NA	TGTGCCAGCAGCTTAGCGGGAGCAGATACGCAGTATTTT	CASSLAGADTQYF
TRBV5-6	TRBD1	TRBJ2-7	NA	TGTGCCAGCAGCTTGGGTTGGGACAGGGGTCACGAGCAGTACTTC	CASSLGWDRGHEQYF
TRBV19	TRBD1	TRBJ1-2	NA	TGTGCCAGTGGGGACAGGGGGTACTATGGCTACACCTTC	CASGDRGYYGYTF
TRBV2	TRBD2	TRBJ2-3	NA	TGTGCCAGCAGTGAAACTAGCGGTGTCACAGATACGCAGTATTTT	CASSETSGVTDTQYF
TRBV28	TRBD1	TRBJ2-1	NA	TGTGCCAGCAGGCGACAGGGATCGGTCAATGAGCAGTTCTTC	CASRRQGSVNEQFF
TRBV29-1	NA	TRBJ1-1	NA	TGCAGCGTTGAAGGGGAGTTGAAGACTGAAGCTTTCTTT	CSVEGELKTEAFF
TRBV13	NA	TRBJ2-1	NA	TGTGCCAGCAGCGAAGCAGGGGTATCCTACAATGAGCAGTTCTTC	CASSEAGVSYNEQFF
TRBV5-4	TRBD2	TRBJ2-5	NA	TGTGCCAGCAGCTCTCGACTAGCGGGGGGGCAAGAGACCCAGTACTTC	CASSSRLAGGQETQYF
TRBV19	TRBD1	TRBJ1-5	NA	TGTGCCAGTGGGACAGGCAATCAGCCCCAGCATTTT	CASGTGNQPQHF
TRBV2	NA	TRBJ2-4	NA	TGTGCCAGCAGTGGGGCAATACTAGCCAAAAACATTCAGTACTTC	CASSGAILAKNIQYF
TRBV21-1	NA	TRBJ1-5	NA	TGTGCCAGCAGCAAAGGCCGGGACAGGGAAAGAAGAGGCAATCAGCCCCAGCATTTT	CASSKGRDRERRGNQPQHF